The entry below gives a single TCR beta chain sequence along with its context. A read error may produce the germline difference seen at one junction end. This sample was taken from a study of T cells in Graves' hyperthyroidism and ophthalmopathy. RNA transcripts yielded amplified TCR beta CDR3 regions. RT-PCR in the first round (using the HTBI primer set) targeted the TCR CDR3. TCRdb recomputed calls from the multiplex PCR reads with MiXCR, one row per CDR3 protein. The table has approximately 720,000 distinct CDR3 sequences, 15% to 20% seen once. Per germline, CDR1 LGHNA and CDR2 YNFKEQ. This CDR3 is 17 amino acids long.

The TCR sequence derives from a woman aged 50 to 65 with Graves' hyperthyroidism that later progressed to Graves' ophthalmopathy. This chain uses TRBV4-2 with TRBJ1-5, with TRBD1 matching 7 bases. The sequencing input was blood. The CDR3 DNA follows: TGTGACAGCAGCCAAGAAAAGGGGTGGACAGGCTATCAGCCCCAGCATTTT. This gives the protein CDSSQEKGWTGYQPQHF.